The next 26 T cell receptor beta chains were all read from a single sample in a study of shared clonotypes between healthy human individuals. Measured with immunoSEQ multiplex PCR; TCRdb has only the in-frame clones, and not every one. The data contain around 2.5 million clones, 93% of them seen just once; the ten biggest clones take up roughly 0.36%. The sequencing input was naive CD4+ T cells from PBMCs. As for subset: CD45RA+ positively selected. Receptors were obtained from a man between 18 and 35 years old in good health. Some clones in this sample may be carry-over from other donors' samples.

V is TRBV19 and J is TRBJ2-5; possible D gene TRBD2, 6 bases. The CDR3 is made up of 15 amino acids. Germline values: CDR1 LNHDA, CDR2 SQIVND (reference sequence). V lost 3 bases and J lost 9, with 20 bases in between. The CDR3 sequence is CASSILTAEGEAQYF. The DNA for the CDR3 is TGTGCCAGTAGTATCTTGACAGCCGAAGGGGAGGCCCAGTACTTC.

The chain uses TRBV5-1 and TRBJ2-1, with unresolved D. The CDR3 spans 15 residues. CDR1 and CDR2 (germline): SGHRS, YFSETQ. Between the trimmed V and J ends, which lost 7 bases and 0 bases, there was a span of 14 bases. CDR3 DNA: TGCGCCAGCCGTTCGACTGCCAGCTCCTACAATGAGCAGTTCTTC. It specifies CASRSTASSYNEQFF.

Points on this clone: Other DNA variants within this sample encode the same CDR3. V is TRBV11-3 and J is TRBJ1-1, with no clear D. The CDR3 consists of 13 residues. Per germline, CDR1 SGHNT and CDR2 YENEEA. V lost 5 bases, J lost 1 base, and 8 bases lay in between. The chain's CDR3 is CASSLEGNTEAFF. The CDR3 DNA reads as TGTGCCAGCAGCCTTGAGGGGAACACTGAAGCTTTCTTT. Complete variable domain (other parts from reference TRBV11-3 and TRBJ1-1): EAGVVQSPRYKIIEKKQPVAFWCNPISGHNTLYWYLQNLGQGPELLIRYENEEAVDDSQLPKDRFSAERLKGVDSTLKIQPAELGDSAVYLCASSLEGNTEAFFGQGTRLTVV.

The chain uses TRBV7-3 and TRBJ2-5; D uncertain. Germline CDR1 and CDR2: SGHTA and FQGTGA. The length of the CDR3 is 13 residues. V was clipped by 2 bases and J by 2 bases, with 6 bases between them. This CDR3 reads CASSLLQQETQYF. DNA for the CDR3: TGTGCCAGCAGCTTATTACAGCAAGAGACCCAGTACTTC.

The rearrangement links TRBV5-1 to TRBJ2-3; D not resolved. In germline, CDR1 is SGHRS, CDR2 YFSETQ. This CDR3 is 17 amino acids long. V gave up 0 bases and J gave up 0 bases, with 14 bases separating them. The CDR3 coding sequence is TGCGCCAGCAGCTTGGTGGTTGGTGGCAGGAGCACAGATACGCAGTATTTT. Protein sequence: CASSLVVGGRSTDTQYF.

The V gene is TRBV7-2, the J gene TRBJ1-1; the D is unclear. Per the germline V gene, CDR1 is SGHTA and CDR2 is FQGNSA. Trimming cost V 5 bases and J 0 bases, with 7 bases left between them. This CDR3 comprises 13 residues. The CDR3 DNA reads TGTGCCAGCAGCCTTCAGTTGAACACTGAAGCTTTCTTT. It encodes CASSLQLNTEAFF.

The V and J genes are TRBV10-2 and TRBJ2-2; D unresolved. The V end lost 7 bases, the J end lost 5 bases, and 20 bases lay between the germline ends. The CDR3 totals 16 residues. Germline lookup yields CDR1 WSHSY and CDR2 SAAADI. The CDR3 is CASIPYGSAGTGELFF. CDR3 in DNA: TGCGCCAGCATTCCCTATGGCAGTGCAGGAACCGGGGAGCTGTTTTTT.

The J gene is TRBJ2-7, the V gene TRBV5-1; 8 bases align to TRBD1. CDR1 SGHRS and CDR2 YFSETQ come from the germline V gene. The V segment lost 2 bases and the J segment 4 bases; nucleotides outside the gene matches: 5. This CDR3 region has 14 residues. In DNA form, the CDR3 reads TGCGCCAGCAGCTTTGGGACAGGAGAGTACGAGCAGTACTTC. Encoded protein: CASSFGTGEYEQYF. Together with reference TRBV5-1 and TRBJ2-7, the CDR3 gives the full variable domain: KAGVTQTPRYLIKTRGQQVTLSCSPISGHRSVSWYQQTPGQGLQFLFEYFSETQRNKGNFPGRFSGRQFSNSRSEMNVSTLELGDSALYLCASSFGTGEYEQYFGPGTRLTVT.

The chain has TRBV7-5 and TRBJ2-1; TRBD2 reflects the table's D call only, with no check against the DNA. TRBV7-5 is reported as a pseudogene. The CDR3 spans 13 residues. CDR3 in amino acids: CASSDGLINEQFF. CDR3 DNA sequence: TGTGCCAGCAGCGACGGACTGATCAATGAGCAGTTCTTC.

This rearrangement joins TRBV30 to TRBJ2-5; 12 positions match TRBD1. The V gene end was trimmed by 2 bases and the J gene end by 3 bases; junction bases not matched to a gene: 7. This CDR3 contains 16 residues. In germline, CDR1 is GTSNPN, CDR2 SVGIG (reference sequence). Here the CDR3 reads CAWSRDRGPPKETQYF. CDR3 DNA: TGTGCCTGGAGTCGGGACAGGGGGCCACCTAAAGAGACCCAGTACTTC.

V and J are TRBV19 and TRBJ2-6, with unresolved D. CDR1 is LNHDA and CDR2 is SQIVND in the germline V gene (reference sequence). V gave up 2 bases and J gave up 6 bases, with 5 bases separating them. The CDR3 sequence is 13 residues long. DNA of the CDR3: TGTGCCAGTAGTATAAGGGAGGCCAACGTCCTGACTTTC. This sequence encodes CASSIREANVLTF.

The chain uses TRBV19 and TRBJ1-5, with 7 positions matching TRBD1. J was trimmed by 7 bases and V by 2 bases; bases with no gene match: 5. This CDR3 contains 14 residues. Per the germline V gene, CDR1 is LNHDA and CDR2 is SQIVND (reference sequence). Here the CDR3 reads CASSIRQGWQPQHF. DNA of the CDR3: TGTGCCAGTAGTATAAGACAGGGATGGCAGCCCCAGCATTTT. Filled out from reference TRBV19 and TRBJ1-5, the complete variable domain reads DGGITQSPKYLFRKEGQNVTLSCEQNLNHDAMYWYRQDPGQGLRLIYYSQIVNDFQKGDIAEGYSVSREKKESFPLTVTSAQKNPTAFYLCASSIRQGWQPQHFGDGTRLSIL.

The sample holds one count of this clone. The chain recombines TRBV5-1 with TRBJ2-1; TRBD2 matches 13 bases. V shed 0 bases, J shed 6 bases, and the junction held 6 bases outside the gene matches. The CDR3 length is 17 residues. The V gene's germline CDR1 is SGHRS and CDR2 YFSETQ. CDR3 region: CASSLALAGGPTNEQFF. CDR3 nucleotide sequence: TGCGCCAGCAGCTTGGCACTAGCGGGAGGGCCCACCAATGAGCAGTTCTTC.

V usage is TRBV10-3 and J usage is TRBJ2-3; TRBD2 is a possible D gene (5 bases). V lost 8 bases, J lost 3 bases, and 12 bases lay in between. This CDR3 region has 13 residues. Per the germline V gene, CDR1 is ENHRY and CDR2 is SYGVKD. The chain's CDR3 is CAISEGLTDTQYF. The CDR3 DNA follows: TGTGCCATCTCCGAGGGCTTGACAGATACGCAGTATTTT.

The chain carries TRBV5-4 and TRBJ2-7; TRBD2 matches at 8 bases. The trim removed 10 bases at V and 0 bases at J, leaving 6 bases unmatched. In germline, CDR1 is SGHNT, CDR2 YYREEE (reference sequence). This CDR3 is built from 13 residues. CDR3 sequence: CAAGGVGSYEQYF. CDR3 in DNA: TGTGCCGCCGGGGGGGTTGGCTCCTACGAGCAGTACTTC.

This chain connects TRBV19 to TRBJ1-4, with D maybe TRBD1 (6 bases). The V end lost 6 bases, the J end lost 3 bases, and 14 bases lay between the germline ends. CDR3 length: 15 residues. Germline values: CDR1 LNHDA, CDR2 SQIVND (reference sequence). DNA for the CDR3: TGTGCCAGTAGCCTTGAGGACAGAGCTAATGAAAAACTGTTTTTT. Amino acid sequence: CASSLEDRANEKLFF.

The chain links TRBV18 to TRBJ2-3; D is possibly TRBD1 (5 bases). The CDR3 sequence is 15 residues long. Trimming removed 2 bases from V and 0 bases from J, with 9 bases in between. Looked up from germline, CDR1 is KGHSH and CDR2 is LQKENI. As DNA, the CDR3 is TGTGCCAGCTCACCAGGGGCGGACAGCACAGATACGCAGTATTTT. Its protein is CASSPGADSTDTQYF.

The chain recombines TRBV27 with TRBJ2-5; 9 bases map to TRBD1. Germline values: CDR1 MNHEY, CDR2 SMNVEV (reference sequence). This CDR3 has 14 residues. With V trimmed by 8 bases and J by 3 bases, 7 bases remained unmatched. CDR3: CASSDRGVKETQYF. For the CDR3, the DNA is TGTGCCAGCTCTGACAGGGGGGTAAAAGAGACCCAGTACTTC.

CDR3 sequence (DNA): TGTGCCAGCAGTTTTTGGCTGTACGAGCAGTACTTC. Its translation is CASSFWLYEQYF. The V gene is TRBV28, the J gene TRBJ2-7; no clear D gene. The CDR3 totals 12 residues. Germline V CDR1 and CDR2: MDHEN, SYDVKM. V shed 3 bases and J shed 4 bases, with 7 bases lying between them.

As concerns this clone: Different DNA sequences within this sample yield the same CDR3. V usage is TRBV11-2 and J usage is TRBJ2-1; D is unresolved. The CDR3 is made up of 15 amino acids. V was pared by 4 bases and J by 0 bases, with 10 bases between. From germline, CDR1 is SGHAT and CDR2 FQNNGV. This CDR3 reads CASSSQRSSYNEQFF. DNA of the CDR3: TGTGCCAGCAGCTCTCAAAGGAGCTCCTACAATGAGCAGTTCTTC.

This clone appeared a few times. The rearrangement links TRBV7-9 to TRBJ2-7; D may be TRBD2 (6 bases). V lost 8 bases and J lost 11, with 19 bases in between. From germline, CDR1 is SEHNR and CDR2 FQNEAQ (reference sequence). The CDR3 covers 12 residues. In nucleotides, the CDR3 is TGTGCCAGCGGACGGGGTGCGGGGAGAAAGTACTTC. Amino acid sequence: CASGRGAGRKYF.

The V gene is TRBV6-6, the J gene TRBJ2-1; 7 bases agree with TRBD2. Losses at the gene ends were 4 bases for V and 7 bases for J; bases not matched to a gene: 13. Germline loops: CDR1 MNHNY, CDR2 SVGAGI (reference sequence). The CDR3 covers 16 residues. The DNA for the CDR3 is TGTGCCAGCAGTTCACGTCCGGGACTACGGCAGAATGAGCAGTTCTTC. It is translated as CASSSRPGLRQNEQFF.

The rearrangement joins TRBV18 to TRBJ1-2; D gene unclear. CDR3 size: 16 residues. CDR1 and CDR2 (germline): KGHSH, LQKENI. V lost 2 bases to trimming and J lost 1 base, with 14 bases between them. CDR3 sequence reads: CASSPGAYGFNYGYTF. DNA for the CDR3: TGTGCCAGCTCACCAGGTGCATACGGATTTAACTATGGCTACACCTTC.

V usage is TRBV5-4 and J usage is TRBJ2-7; tentatively, D is TRBD2 (5 bases). The V gene's germline CDR1 is SGHNT and CDR2 YYREEE (reference sequence). Trimming removed 0 bases at V and 6 bases at J, with 10 bases between. This CDR3 region has 13 residues. This chain's CDR3 is CASSLGWAGEQYF. CDR3 sequence (DNA): TGTGCCAGCAGCTTGGGATGGGCGGGCGAGCAGTACTTC.

The chain uses TRBV11-2 and TRBJ2-7; 10 bases map to TRBD2. J lost 4 bases, V lost 3 bases, and 3 bases had no gene match. The CDR3 is 14 residues long. Per germline, CDR1 SGHAT and CDR2 FQNNGV. CDR3: CASSFTTSGYEQYF. The DNA for the CDR3 is TGTGCCAGCAGCTTCACGACTAGCGGGTACGAGCAGTACTTC.

The chain carries TRBV6-5 and TRBJ2-1; 7 nucleotides line up with TRBD1. Trimming at V came to 8 bases and at J to 2 bases, leaving 6 bases not matched to a gene. Germline V lookup: CDR1 MNHEY, CDR2 SVGAGI. The length of the CDR3 is 14 residues. Here the CDR3 DNA reads TGTGCCAGCTCTAAGGGGGCACCCTACAATGAGCAGTTCTTC. Amino acids: CASSKGAPYNEQFF.